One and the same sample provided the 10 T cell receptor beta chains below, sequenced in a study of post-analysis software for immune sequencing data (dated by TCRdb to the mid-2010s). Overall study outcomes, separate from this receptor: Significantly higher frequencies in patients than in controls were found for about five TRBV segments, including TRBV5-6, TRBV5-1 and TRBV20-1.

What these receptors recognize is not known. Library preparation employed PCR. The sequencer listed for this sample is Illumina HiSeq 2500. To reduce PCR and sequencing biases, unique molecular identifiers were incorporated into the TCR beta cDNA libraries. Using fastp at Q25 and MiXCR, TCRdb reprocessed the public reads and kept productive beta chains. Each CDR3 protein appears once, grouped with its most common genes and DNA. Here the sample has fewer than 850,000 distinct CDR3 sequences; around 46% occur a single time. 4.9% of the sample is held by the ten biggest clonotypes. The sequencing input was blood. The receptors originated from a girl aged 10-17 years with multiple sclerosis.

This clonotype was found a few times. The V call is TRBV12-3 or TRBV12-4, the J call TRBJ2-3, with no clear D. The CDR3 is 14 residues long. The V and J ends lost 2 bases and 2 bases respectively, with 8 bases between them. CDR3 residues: CASSLLPSTDTQYF. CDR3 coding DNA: TGTGCCAGCAGTTTACTGCCCTCCACAGATACGCAGTATTTT.

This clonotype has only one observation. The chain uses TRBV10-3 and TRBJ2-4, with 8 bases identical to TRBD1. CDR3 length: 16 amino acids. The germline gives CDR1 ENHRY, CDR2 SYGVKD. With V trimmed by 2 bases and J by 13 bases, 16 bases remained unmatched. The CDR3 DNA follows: TGTGCCATCAGTGAGCCTAGACAGGGGAGCGCCCCAACCCAGTACTTC. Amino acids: CAISEPRQGSAPTQYF.

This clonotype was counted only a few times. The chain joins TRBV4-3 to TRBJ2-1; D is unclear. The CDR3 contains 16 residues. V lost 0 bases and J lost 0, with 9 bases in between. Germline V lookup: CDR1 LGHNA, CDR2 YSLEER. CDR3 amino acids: CASSQEATTSYNEQFF. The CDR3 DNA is TGCGCCAGCAGCCAAGAGGCTACTACCTCCTACAATGAGCAGTTCTTC.

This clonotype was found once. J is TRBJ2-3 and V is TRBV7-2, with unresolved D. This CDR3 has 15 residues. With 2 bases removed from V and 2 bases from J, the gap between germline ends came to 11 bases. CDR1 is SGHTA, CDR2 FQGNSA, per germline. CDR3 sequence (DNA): TGTGCCAGCAGCTTATTTCCCCTCCTCACAGATACGCAGTATTTT. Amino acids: CASSLFPLLTDTQYF.

The CDR3 loop is CASSRFAAEETQYF. The CDR3 DNA reads as TGTGCCAGCAGCCGCTTCGCTGCAGAAGAGACCCAGTACTTC. The chain uses TRBV12-3 or TRBV12-4 and TRBJ2-5, with D uncertain. The V end was cut by 6 bases, the J end by 3 bases, with 14 bases between. The CDR3 extends over 14 amino acids.

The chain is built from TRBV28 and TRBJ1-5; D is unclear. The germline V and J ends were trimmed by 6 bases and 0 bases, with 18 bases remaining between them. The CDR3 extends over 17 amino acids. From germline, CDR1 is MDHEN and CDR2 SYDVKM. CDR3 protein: CASSPLALQYSNQPQHF. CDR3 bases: TGTGCCAGCAGCCCTCTGGCCCTCCAATATAGCAATCAGCCCCAGCATTTT.

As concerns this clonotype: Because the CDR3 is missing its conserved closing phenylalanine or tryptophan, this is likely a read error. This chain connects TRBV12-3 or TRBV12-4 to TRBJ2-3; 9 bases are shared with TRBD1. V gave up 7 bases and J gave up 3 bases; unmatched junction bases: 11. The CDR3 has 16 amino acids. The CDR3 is CASTIPTGQGTDTQYS. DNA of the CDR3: TGTGCCAGCACCATTCCTACGGGACAGGGAACAGATACGCAGTATTCT.

The CDR3 is CASSSAGLAGGPGEQYF. The CDR3 region has the DNA TGCGCCAGCAGCTCCGCCGGGTTAGCGGGAGGGCCAGGCGAGCAGTACTTC. The chain uses TRBV5-1 and TRBJ2-7; 11 bases map to TRBD2. Germline V CDR1 and CDR2: SGHRS, YFSETQ. The length of the CDR3 is 17 residues. V shed 3 bases, J shed 6 bases, and the junction held 14 bases outside the gene matches. The full variable domain, its missing parts supplied by reference TRBV5-1 and TRBJ2-7, is KAGVTQTPRYLIKTRGQQVTLSCSPISGHRSVSWYQQTPGQGLQFLFEYFSETQRNKGNFPGRFSGRQFSNSRSEMNVSTLELGDSALYLCASSSAGLAGGPGEQYFGPGTRLTVT.

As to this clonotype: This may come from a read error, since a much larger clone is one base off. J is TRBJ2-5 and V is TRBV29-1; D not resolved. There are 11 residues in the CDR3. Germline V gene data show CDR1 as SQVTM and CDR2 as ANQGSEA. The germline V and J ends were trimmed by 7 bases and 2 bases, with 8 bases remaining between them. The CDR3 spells CSGRIQETQYF. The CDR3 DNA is TGCAGCGGACGGATACAAGAGACCCAGTACTTC.

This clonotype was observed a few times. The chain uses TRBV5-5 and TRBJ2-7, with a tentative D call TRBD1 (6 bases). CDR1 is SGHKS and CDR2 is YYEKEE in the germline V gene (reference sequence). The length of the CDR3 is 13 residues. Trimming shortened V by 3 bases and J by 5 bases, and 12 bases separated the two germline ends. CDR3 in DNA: TGTGCCAGCAGCTGGACAGAAGATGACGAGCAGTACTTC. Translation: CASSWTEDDEQYF.